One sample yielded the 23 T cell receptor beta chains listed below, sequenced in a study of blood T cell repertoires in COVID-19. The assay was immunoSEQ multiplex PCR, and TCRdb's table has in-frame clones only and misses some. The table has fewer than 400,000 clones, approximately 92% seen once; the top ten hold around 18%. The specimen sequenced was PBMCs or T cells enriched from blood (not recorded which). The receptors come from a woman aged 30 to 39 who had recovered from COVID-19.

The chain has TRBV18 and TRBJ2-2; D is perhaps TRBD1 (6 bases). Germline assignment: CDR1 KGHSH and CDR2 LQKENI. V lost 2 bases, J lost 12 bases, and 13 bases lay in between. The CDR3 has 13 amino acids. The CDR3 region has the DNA TGTGCCAGCTCACCAGGACCGGACAGCCAGCTGTTTTTT. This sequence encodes CASSPGPDSQLFF. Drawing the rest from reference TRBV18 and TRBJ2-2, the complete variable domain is NAGVMQNPRHLVRRRGQEARLRCSPMKGHSHVYWYRQLPEEGLKFMVYLQKENIIDESGMPKERFSAEFPKEGPSILRIQQVVRGDSAAYFCASSPGPDSQLFFGEGSRLTVL.

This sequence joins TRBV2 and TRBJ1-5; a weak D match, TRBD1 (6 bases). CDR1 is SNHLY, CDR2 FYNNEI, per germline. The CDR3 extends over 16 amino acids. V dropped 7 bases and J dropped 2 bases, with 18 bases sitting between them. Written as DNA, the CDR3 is TGTGCCAGCAACACGGGAGGCAGGGGTGGCAATCAGCCCCAGCATTTT. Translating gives CASNTGGRGGNQPQHF. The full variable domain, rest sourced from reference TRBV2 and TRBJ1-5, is EPEVTQTPSHQVTQMGQEVILRCVPISNHLYFYWYRQILGQKVEFLVSFYNNEISEKSEIFDDQFSVERPDGSNFTLKIRSTKLEDSAMYFCASNTGGRGGNQPQHFGDGTRLSIL.

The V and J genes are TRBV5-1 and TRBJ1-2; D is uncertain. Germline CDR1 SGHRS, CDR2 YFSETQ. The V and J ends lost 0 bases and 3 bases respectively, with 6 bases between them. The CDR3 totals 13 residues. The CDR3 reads CASSLDTDYGYTF. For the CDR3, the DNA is TGCGCCAGCAGCTTGGATACGGACTATGGCTACACCTTC.

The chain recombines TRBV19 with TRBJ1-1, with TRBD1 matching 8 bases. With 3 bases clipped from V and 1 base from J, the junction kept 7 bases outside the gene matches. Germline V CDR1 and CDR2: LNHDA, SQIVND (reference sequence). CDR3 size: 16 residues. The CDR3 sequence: CASSIPGGWTNTEAFF. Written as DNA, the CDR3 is TGTGCCAGTAGTATCCCAGGGGGCTGGACGAACACTGAAGCTTTCTTT.

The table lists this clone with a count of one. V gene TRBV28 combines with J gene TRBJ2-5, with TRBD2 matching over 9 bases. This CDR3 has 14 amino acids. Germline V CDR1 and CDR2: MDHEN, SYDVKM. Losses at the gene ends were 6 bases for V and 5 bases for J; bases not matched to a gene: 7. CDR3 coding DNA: TGTGCCAGCAGACCCGGGACTAGCTTTGAGACCCAGTACTTC. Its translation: CASRPGTSFETQYF.

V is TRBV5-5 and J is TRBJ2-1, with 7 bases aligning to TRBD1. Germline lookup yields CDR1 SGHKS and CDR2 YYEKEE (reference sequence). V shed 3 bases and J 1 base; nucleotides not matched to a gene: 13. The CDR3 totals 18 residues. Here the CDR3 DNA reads TGTGCCAGCAGCTCCCCTGGCAGGGGGTCTAATTCCTACAATGAGCAGTTCTTC. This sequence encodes CASSSPGRGSNSYNEQFF.

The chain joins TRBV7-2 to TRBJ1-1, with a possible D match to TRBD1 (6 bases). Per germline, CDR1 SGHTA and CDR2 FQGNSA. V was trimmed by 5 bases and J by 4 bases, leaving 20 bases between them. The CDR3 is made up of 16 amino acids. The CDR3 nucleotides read TGTGCCAGCAGCCCCGTGTACGTCGGGGGGCGCACTGAAGCTTTCTTT. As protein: CASSPVYVGGRTEAFF. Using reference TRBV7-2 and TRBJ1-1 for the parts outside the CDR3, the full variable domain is GAGVSQSPSNKVTEKGKDVELRCDPISGHTALYWYRQSLGQGLEFLIYFQGNSAPDKSGLPSDRFSAERTGGSVSTLTIQRTQQEDSAVYLCASSPVYVGGRTEAFFGQGTRLTVV.

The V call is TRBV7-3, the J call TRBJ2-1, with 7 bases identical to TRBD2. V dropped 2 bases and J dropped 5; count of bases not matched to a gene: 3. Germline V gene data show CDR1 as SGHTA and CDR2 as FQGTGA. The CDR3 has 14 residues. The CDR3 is CASSLGLADNEQFF. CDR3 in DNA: TGTGCCAGCAGCTTAGGTCTAGCGGACAATGAGCAGTTCTTC.

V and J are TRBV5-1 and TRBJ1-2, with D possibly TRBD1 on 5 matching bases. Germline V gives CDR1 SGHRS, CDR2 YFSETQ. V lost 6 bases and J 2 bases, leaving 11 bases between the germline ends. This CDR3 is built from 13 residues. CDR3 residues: CASMGEVNYGYTF. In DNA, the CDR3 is TGCGCCAGCATGGGGGAGGTGAACTATGGCTACACCTTC.

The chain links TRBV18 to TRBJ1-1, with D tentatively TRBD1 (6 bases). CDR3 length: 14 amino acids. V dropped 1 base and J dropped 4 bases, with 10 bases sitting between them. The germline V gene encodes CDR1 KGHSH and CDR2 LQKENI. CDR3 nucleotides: TGTGCCAGCTCACCACAGGGGGATGGCACTGAAGCTTTCTTT. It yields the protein CASSPQGDGTEAFF.

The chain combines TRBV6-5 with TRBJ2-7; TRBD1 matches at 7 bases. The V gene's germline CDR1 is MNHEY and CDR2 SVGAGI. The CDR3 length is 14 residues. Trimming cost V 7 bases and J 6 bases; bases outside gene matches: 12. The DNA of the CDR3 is TGTGCCAGCACCGAAACCGGGACAGCTACCGAGCAGTACTTC. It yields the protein CASTETGTATEQYF.

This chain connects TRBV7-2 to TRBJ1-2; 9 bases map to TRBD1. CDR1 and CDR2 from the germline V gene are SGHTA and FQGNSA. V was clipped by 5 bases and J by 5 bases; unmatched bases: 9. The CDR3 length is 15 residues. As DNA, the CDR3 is TGTGCCAGCAGCCCGGGGACAGGGATACCTTATGGCTACACCTTC. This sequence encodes CASSPGTGIPYGYTF.

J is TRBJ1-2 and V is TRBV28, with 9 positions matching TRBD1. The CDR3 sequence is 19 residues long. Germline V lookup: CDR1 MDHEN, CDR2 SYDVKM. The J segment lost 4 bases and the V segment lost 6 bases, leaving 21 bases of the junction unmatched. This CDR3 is CASSNLPGTGYPNTYGYTF. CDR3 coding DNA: TGTGCCAGCAGCAACCTCCCCGGGACAGGGTACCCCAATACCTATGGCTACACCTTC.

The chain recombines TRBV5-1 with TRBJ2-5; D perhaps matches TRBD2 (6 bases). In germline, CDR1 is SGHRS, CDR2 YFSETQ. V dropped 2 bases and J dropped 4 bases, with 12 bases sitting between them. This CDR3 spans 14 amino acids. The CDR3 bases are TGCGCCAGCAGCTTCCTGGGGGGTGCAGAGACCCAGTACTTC. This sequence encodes CASSFLGGAETQYF.

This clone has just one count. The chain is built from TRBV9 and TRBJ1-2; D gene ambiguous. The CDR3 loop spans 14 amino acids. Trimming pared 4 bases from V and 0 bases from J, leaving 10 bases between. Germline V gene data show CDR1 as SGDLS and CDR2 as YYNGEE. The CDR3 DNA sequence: TGTGCCAGCAGCCTTGGGCGACCTAACTATGGCTACACCTTC. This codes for CASSLGRPNYGYTF.

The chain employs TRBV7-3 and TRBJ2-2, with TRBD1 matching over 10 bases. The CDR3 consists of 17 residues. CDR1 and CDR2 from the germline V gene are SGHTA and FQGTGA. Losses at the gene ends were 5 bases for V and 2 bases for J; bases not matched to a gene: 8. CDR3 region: CASSPGQGNSNTGELFF. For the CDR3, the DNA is TGTGCCAGCAGCCCGGGACAGGGGAACTCTAACACCGGGGAGCTGTTTTTT.

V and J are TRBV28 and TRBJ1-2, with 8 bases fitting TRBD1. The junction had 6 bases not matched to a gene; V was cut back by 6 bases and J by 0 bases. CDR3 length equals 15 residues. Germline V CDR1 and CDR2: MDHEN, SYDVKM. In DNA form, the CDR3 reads TGTGCCAGCAGAAACCAGGGGGCGGCTAACTATGGCTACACCTTC. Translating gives CASRNQGAANYGYTF.

The CDR3 region is CASSFGMFSYNEQFF. CDR3 DNA sequence: TGTGCCAGCAGCTTCGGTATGTTCTCCTACAATGAGCAGTTCTTC. The chain recombines TRBV11-3 with TRBJ2-1; D ambiguous. The germline V gene has CDR1 SGHNT and CDR2 YENEEA. The ends were cut back, 3 bases at V and 0 bases at J, with 9 bases in the middle. This CDR3 is 15 amino acids long.

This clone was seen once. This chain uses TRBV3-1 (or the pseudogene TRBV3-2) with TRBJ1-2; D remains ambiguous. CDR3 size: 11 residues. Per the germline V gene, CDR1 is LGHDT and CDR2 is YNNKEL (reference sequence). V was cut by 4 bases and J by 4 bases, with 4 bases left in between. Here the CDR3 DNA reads TGTGCCAGCAGCCGCGGCTATGGCTACACCTTC. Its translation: CASSRGYGYTF.

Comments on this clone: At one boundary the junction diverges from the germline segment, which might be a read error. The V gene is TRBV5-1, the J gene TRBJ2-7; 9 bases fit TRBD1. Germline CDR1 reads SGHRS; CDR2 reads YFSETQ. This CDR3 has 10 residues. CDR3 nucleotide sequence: TGCGCCAGCAGCGAGGGACAGGGTAGCTTC. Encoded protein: CASSEGQGSF.

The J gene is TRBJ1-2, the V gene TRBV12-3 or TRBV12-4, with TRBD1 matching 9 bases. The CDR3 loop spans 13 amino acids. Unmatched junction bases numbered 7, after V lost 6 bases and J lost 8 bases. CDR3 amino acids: CASRADRGVGYTF. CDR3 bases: TGTGCCAGCAGAGCGGACAGGGGTGTAGGCTACACCTTC.

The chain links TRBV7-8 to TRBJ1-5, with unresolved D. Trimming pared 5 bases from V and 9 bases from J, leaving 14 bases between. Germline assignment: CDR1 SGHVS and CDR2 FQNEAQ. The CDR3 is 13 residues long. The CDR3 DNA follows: TGTGCCAGCAGCCCCGGACGGGGATGGCCCCAGCATTTT. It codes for CASSPGRGWPQHF.

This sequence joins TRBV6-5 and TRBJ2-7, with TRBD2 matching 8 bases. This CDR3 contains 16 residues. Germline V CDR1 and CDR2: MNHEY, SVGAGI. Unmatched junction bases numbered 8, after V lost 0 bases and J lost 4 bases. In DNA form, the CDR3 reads TGTGCCAGCAGTTACTCGGCTTTGGGACTAGTTTACGAGCAGTACTTC. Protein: CASSYSALGLVYEQYF.